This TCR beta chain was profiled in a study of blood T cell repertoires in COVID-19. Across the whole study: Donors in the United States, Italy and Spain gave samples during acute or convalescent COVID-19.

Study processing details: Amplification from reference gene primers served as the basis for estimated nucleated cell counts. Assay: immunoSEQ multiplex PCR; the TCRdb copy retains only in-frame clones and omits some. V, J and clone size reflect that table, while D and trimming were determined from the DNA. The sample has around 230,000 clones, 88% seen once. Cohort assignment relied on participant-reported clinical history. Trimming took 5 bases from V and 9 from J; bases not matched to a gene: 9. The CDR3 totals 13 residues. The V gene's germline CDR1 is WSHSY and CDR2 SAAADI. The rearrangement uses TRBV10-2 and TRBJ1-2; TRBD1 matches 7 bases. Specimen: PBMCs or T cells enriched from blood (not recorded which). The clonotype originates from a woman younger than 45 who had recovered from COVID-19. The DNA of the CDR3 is TGCGCCAGCAGTCCCACAGGGGAGGATCGCTACACCTTC. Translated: CASSPTGEDRYTF.